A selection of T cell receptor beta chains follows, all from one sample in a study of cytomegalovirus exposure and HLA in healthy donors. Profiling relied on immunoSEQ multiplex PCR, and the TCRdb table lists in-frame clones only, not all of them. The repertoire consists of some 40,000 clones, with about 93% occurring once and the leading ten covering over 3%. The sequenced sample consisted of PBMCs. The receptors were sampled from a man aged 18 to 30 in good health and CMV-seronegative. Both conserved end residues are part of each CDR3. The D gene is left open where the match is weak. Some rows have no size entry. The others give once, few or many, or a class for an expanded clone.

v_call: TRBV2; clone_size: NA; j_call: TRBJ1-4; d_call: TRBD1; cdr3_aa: CASRGQLTNEKLFF; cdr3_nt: TGTGCCAGCAGGGGACAGCTTACTAATGAAAAACTGTTTTTT
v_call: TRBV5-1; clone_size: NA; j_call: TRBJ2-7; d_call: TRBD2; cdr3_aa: CASSLDGTSVYEQYF; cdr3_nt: TGCGCCAGCAGCTTGGATGGGACTAGCGTCTACGAGCAGTACTTC
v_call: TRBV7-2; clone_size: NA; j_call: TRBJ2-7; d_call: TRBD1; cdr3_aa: CASSLSTGQEQYF; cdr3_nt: TGTGCCAGCAGCTTATCGACAGGGCAAGAGCAGTACTTC
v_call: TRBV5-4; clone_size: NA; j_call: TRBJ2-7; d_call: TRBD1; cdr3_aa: CASSLGFGGQGYEQYF; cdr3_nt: TGTGCCAGCAGCTTGGGGTTCGGGGGACAGGGTTACGAGCAGTACTTC
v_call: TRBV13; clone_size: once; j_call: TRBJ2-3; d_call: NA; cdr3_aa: CASSLRSGGPSTDTQYF; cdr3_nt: TGTGCCAGCAGCTTACGCTCGGGCGGGCCTAGCACAGATACGCAGTATTTT
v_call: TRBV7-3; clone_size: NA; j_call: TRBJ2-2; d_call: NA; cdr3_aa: CASSLVVTAENDMNTGELFF; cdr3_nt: TGTGCCAGCAGCTTAGTCGTCACAGCGGAGAATGATATGAACACCGGGGAGCTGTTTTTT
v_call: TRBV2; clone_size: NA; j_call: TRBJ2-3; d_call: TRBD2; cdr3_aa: CASSRGLAGGPSTDTQYF; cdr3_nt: TGTGCCAGCAGCCGCGGACTAGCGGGGGGGCCAAGCACAGATACGCAGTATTTT
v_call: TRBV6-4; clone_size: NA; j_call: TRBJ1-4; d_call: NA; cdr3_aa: CASRLQDSSNEKLFF; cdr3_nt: TGTGCCAGCAGACTACAGGACAGCTCTAATGAAAAACTGTTTTTT
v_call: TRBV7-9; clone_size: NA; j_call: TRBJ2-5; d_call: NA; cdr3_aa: CASSLVVRGVETQYF; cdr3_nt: TGTGCCAGCAGCTTAGTGGTACGGGGAGTAGAGACCCAGTACTTC
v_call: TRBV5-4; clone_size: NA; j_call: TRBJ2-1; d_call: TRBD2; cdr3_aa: CASSSGLAGAGSYNEQFF; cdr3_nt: TGTGCCAGCAGCTCGGGACTAGCGGGAGCGGGCTCCTACAATGAGCAGTTCTTC
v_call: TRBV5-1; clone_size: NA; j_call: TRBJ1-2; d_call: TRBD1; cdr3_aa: CASSMEGQGSGGYTF; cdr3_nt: TGCGCCAGCAGCATGGAGGGACAGGGGAGTGGCGGCTACACCTTC
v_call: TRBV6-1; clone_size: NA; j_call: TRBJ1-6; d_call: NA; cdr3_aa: CASSARDAAPNSPLHF; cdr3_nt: TGTGCCAGCAGTGCCCGGGATGCAGCCCCCAATTCACCCCTCCACTTT
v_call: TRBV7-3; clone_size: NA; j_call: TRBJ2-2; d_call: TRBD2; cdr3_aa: CASSLTSGGNTGELFF; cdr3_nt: TGTGCCAGCAGCTTAACTAGCGGGGGGAACACCGGGGAGCTGTTTTTT
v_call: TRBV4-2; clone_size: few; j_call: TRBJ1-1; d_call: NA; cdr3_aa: CASSQGNGAEAFF; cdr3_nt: TGTGCCAGCAGCCAAGGTAACGGGGCTGAAGCTTTCTTT
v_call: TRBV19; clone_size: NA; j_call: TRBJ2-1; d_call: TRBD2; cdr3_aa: CASSLETSWSSYNEQFF; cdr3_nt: TGTGCCAGTAGTCTCGAGACTAGCTGGAGCTCCTACAATGAGCAGTTCTTC
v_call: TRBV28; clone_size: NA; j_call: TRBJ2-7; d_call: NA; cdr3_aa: CASTSSYRTTYEQYF; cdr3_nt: TGTGCCAGCACCTCCTCCTACAGGACAACCTACGAGCAGTACTTC
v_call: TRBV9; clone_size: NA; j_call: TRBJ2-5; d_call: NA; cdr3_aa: CASSPPAGETQYF; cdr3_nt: TGTGCCAGCAGCCCACCGGCGGGGGAGACCCAGTACTTC
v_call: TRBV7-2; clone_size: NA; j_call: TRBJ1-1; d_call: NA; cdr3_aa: CASSLVDSRWAFF; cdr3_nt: TGTGCCAGCAGCTTAGTCGACAGTCGGTGGGCTTTCTTT
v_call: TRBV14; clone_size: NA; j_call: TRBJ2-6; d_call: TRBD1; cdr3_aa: CASSQGTAFSGANVLTF; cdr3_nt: TGTGCCAGCAGCCAGGGGACAGCTTTCTCTGGGGCCAACGTCCTGACTTTC
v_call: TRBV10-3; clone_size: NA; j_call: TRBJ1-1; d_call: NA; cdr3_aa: CATRIRTENTEAFF; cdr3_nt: TGTGCCACAAGAATCCGGACAGAGAACACTGAAGCTTTCTTT
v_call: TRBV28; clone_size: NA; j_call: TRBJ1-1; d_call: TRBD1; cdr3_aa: CASSILRQGARFLAFF; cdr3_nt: TGTGCCAGCAGTATACTTAGACAGGGGGCGCGGTTTTTGGCTTTCTTT
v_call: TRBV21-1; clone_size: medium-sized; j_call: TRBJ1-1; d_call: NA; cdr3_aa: CASRLGQRSTEAFF; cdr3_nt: TGTGCCAGCAGGTTAGGACAGAGAAGCACTGAAGCTTTCTTT
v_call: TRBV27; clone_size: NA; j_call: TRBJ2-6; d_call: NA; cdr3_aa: CASSFSPSGANVLTF; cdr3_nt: TGTGCCAGCAGTTTCAGTCCCTCTGGGGCCAACGTCCTGACTTTC
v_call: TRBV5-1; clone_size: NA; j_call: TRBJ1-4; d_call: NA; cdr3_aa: CASSTGSSNEKLFF; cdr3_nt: TGCGCCAGCAGCACCGGTAGTTCTAATGAAAAACTGTTTTTT
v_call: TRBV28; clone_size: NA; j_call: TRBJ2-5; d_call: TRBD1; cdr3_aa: CASSFLIGQGMKTQYF; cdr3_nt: TGTGCCAGCAGTTTCTTAATTGGACAGGGTATGAAGACCCAGTACTTC
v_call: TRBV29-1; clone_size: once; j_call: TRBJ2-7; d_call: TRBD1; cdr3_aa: CSVDGQGAREQYF; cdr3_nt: TGCAGCGTTGATGGACAGGGGGCGCGGGAGCAGTACTTC
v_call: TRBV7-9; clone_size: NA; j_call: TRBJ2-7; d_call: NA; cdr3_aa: CASSPAGGGEQYF; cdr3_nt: TGTGCCAGCAGCCCTGCTGGAGGAGGCGAGCAGTACTTC
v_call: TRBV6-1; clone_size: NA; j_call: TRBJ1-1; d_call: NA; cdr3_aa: CASSVTVSNTEAFF; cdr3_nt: TGTGCCAGCAGCGTAACAGTTTCCAACACTGAAGCTTTCTTT
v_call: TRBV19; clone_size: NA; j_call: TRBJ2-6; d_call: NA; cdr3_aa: CASSIAGANVLTF; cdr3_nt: TGTGCCAGTAGTATAGCAGGGGCCAACGTCCTGACTTTC
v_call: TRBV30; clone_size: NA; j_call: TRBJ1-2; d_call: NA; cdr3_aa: CACLVRGPGGYTF; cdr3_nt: TGTGCCTGCCTAGTGCGGGGCCCGGGTGGCTACACCTTC
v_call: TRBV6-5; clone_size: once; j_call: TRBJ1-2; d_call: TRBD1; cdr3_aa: CASSYRTGDYGYTF; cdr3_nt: TGTGCCAGCAGTTACCGAACAGGGGACTATGGCTACACCTTC
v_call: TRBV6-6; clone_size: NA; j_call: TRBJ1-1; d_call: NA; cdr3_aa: CASSYSAAQVNTEAFF; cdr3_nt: TGTGCCAGCAGTTACTCGGCGGCACAGGTGAACACTGAAGCTTTCTTT
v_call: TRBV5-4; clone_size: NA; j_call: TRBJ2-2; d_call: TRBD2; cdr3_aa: CASSLDRLAWAGELFF; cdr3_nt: TGTGCCAGCAGCTTGGACCGACTAGCTTGGGCCGGGGAGCTGTTTTTT
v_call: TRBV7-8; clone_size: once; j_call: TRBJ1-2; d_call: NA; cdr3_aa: CASSLTTGQAIYGYTF; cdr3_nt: TGTGCCAGCAGCTTGACCACCGGACAAGCGATCTATGGCTACACCTTC
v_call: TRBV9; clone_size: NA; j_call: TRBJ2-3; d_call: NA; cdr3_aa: CASSISQGPLATDTQYF; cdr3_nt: TGTGCCAGCAGCATCTCCCAGGGGCCCTTAGCCACAGATACGCAGTATTTT
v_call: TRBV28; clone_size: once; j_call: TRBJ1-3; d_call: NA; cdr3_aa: CASSLPGGSISGNTIYF; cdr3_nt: TGTGCCAGCAGTTTACCGGGAGGGTCGATCTCTGGAAACACCATATATTTT
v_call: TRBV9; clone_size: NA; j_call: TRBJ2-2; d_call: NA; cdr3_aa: CASSVLGQPLSGELFF; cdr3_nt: TGTGCCAGCAGCGTCCTCGGACAGCCCCTCTCCGGGGAGCTGTTTTTT
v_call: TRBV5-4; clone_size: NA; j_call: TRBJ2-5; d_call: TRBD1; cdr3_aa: CASSLGQGVVQETQYF; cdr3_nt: TGTGCCAGCAGCTTGGGACAGGGAGTGGTTCAAGAGACCCAGTACTTC
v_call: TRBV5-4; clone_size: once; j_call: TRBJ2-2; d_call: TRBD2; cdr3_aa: CASSGGLAGGITGELFF; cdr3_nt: TGTGCCAGCAGCGGAGGACTAGCGGGGGGGATTACCGGGGAGCTGTTTTTT
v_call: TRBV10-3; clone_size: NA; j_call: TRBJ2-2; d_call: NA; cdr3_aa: CAISGSGTAGELFF; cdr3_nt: TGTGCCATCAGTGGCTCGGGTACCGCCGGGGAGCTGTTTTTT
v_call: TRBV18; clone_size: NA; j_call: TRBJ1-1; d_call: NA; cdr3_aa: CASKTAGPGSAEAFF; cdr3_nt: TGTGCCAGCAAAACCGCTGGACCGGGGAGCGCTGAAGCTTTCTTT
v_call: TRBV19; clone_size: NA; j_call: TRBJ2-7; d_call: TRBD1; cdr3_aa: CASSPRTGGGEQYF; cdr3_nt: TGTGCCAGTAGTCCCCGGACAGGGGGAGGAGAGCAGTACTTC